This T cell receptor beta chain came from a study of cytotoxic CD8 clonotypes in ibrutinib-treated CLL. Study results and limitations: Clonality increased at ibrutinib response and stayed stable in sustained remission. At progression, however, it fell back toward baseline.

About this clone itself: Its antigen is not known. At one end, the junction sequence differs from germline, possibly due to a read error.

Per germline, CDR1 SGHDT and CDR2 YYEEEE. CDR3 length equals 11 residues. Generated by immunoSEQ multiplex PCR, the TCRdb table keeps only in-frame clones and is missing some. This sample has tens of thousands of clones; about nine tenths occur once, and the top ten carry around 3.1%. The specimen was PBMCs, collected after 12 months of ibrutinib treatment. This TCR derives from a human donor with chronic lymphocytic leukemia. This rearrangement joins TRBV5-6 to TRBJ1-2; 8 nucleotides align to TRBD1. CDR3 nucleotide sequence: TGTGCCAGCAGCTATGGACAGGGATTCTTGTTC. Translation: CASSYGQGFLF.